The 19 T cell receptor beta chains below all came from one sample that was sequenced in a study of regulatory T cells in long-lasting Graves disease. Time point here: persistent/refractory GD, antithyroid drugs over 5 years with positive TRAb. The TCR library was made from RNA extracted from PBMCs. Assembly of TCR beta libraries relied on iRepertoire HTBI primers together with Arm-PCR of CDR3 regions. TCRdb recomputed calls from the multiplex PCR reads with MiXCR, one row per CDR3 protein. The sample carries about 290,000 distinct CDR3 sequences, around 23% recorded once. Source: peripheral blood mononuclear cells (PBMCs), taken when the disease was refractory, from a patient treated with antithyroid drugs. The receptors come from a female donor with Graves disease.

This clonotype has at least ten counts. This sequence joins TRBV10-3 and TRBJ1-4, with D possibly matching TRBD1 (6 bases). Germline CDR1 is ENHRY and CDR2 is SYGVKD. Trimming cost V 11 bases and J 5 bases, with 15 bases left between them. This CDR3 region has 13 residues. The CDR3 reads CAAGVGANEKLFF. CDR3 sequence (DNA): TGTGCCGCCGGTGTGGGGGCGAATGAAAAACTGTTTTTT.

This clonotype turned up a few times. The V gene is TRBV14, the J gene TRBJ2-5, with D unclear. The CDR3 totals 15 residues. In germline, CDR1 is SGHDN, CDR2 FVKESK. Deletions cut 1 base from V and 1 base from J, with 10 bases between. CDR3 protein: CASSQGRRTQETQYF. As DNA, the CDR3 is TGTGCCAGCAGCCAAGGAAGACGCACCCAAGAGACCCAGTACTTC.

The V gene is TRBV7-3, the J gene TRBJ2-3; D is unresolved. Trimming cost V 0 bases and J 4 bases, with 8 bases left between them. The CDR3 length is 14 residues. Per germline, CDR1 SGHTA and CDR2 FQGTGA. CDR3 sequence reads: CASSLTPGADTQYF. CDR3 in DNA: TGTGCCAGCAGCTTAACCCCAGGAGCAGATACGCAGTATTTT.

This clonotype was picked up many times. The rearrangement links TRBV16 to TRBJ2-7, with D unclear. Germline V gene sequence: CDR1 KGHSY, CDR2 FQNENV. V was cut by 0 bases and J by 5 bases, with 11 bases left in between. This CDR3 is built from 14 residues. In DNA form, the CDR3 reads TGTGCCAGCAGCCAATCGTACCGGACGGACGAGCAGTACTTC. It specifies CASSQSYRTDEQYF.

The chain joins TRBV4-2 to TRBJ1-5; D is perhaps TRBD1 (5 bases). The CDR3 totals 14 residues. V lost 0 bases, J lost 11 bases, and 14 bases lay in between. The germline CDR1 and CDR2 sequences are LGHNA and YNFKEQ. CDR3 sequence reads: CASSQDFDRGAQHF. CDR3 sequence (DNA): TGTGCCAGCAGCCAAGATTTCGACAGAGGAGCCCAGCATTTT.

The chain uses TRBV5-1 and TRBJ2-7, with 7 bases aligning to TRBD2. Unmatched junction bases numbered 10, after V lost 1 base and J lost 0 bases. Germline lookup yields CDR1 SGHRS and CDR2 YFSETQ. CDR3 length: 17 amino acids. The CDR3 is CASSLYPSGLISYEQYF. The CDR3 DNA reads TGCGCCAGCAGCTTGTATCCTAGCGGCTTGATCTCCTACGAGCAGTACTTC.

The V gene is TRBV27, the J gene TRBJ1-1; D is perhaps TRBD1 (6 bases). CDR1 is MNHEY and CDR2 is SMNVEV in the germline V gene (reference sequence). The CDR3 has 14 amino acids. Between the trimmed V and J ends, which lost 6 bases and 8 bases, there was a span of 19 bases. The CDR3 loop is CASRSHTGTREAFF. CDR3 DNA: TGTGCCAGCAGGTCCCACACAGGGACCCGAGAAGCTTTCTTT.

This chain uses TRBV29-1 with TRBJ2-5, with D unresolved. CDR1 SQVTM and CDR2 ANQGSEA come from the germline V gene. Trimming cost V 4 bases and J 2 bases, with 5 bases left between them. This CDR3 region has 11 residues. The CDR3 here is CSVVEQETQYF. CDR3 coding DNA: TGCAGCGTTGTGGAGCAAGAGACCCAGTACTTC.

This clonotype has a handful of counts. CDR3 region: CASSPTGENTDTQYF. The CDR3, as DNA: TGTGCCAGCAGCCCAACGGGAGAGAACACAGATACGCAGTATTTT. The rearrangement joins TRBV7-2 to TRBJ2-3, with D tentatively TRBD2 (6 bases). Looked up from germline, CDR1 is SGHTA and CDR2 is FQGNSA. The germline V and J ends were trimmed by 5 bases and 2 bases, with 14 bases remaining between them. The length of the CDR3 is 15 residues.

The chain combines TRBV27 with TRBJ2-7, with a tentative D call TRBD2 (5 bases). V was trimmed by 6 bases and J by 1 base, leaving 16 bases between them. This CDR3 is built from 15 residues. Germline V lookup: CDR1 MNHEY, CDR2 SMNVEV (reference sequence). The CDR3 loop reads CASSPVQRRSYEQYF. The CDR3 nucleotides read TGTGCCAGCAGCCCCGTACAGCGGAGATCCTACGAGCAGTACTTC.

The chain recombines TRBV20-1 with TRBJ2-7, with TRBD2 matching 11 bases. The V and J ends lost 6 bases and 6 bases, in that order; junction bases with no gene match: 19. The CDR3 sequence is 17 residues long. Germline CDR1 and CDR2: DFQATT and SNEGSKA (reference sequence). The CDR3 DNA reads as TGCAGTGCGAACCGGGACAGAACTAGCGGGGGTCCTTTCGAGCAGTACTTC. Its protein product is CSANRDRTSGGPFEQYF.

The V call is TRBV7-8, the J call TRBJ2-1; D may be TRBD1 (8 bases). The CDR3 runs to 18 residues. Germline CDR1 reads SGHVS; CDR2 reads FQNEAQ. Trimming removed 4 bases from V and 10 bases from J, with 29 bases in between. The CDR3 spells CASSSGQGSGARLGEQFF. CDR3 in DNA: TGTGCCAGCAGCTCTGGACAGGGCAGCGGGGCACGCCTTGGGGAGCAGTTCTTC.

The CDR3 DNA is TGTGCCAGTAGTTTCGGGTCTTCCAGCAATCAGCCCCAGCATTTT. Translating gives CASSFGSSSNQPQHF. The V call is TRBV19, the J call TRBJ1-5; D is ambiguous. Germline V gene sequence: CDR1 LNHDA, CDR2 SQIVND (reference sequence). V lost 5 bases, J lost 1 base, and 12 bases lay in between. CDR3 length equals 15 residues.

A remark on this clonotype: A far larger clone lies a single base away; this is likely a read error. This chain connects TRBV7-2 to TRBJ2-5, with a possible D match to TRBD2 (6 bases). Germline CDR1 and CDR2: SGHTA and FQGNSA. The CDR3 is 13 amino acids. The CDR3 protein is CASSSSAQEIQYF. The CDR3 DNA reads TGTGCCAGCAGCTCTAGCGCACAAGAGATCCAGTACTTC.

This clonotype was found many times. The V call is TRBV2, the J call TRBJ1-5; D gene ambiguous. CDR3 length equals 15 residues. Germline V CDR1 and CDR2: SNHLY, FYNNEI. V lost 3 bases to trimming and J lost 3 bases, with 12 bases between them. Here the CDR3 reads CASSDPGIVNQPQHF. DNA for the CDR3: TGTGCCAGCAGTGATCCGGGGATCGTCAATCAGCCCCAGCATTTT.

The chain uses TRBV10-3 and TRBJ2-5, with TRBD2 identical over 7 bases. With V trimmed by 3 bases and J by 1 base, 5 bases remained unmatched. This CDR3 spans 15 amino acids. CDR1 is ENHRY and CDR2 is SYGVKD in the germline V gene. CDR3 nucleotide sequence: TGTGCCATCAGTGACCCCTCGGGGGGCCAAGAGACCCAGTACTTC. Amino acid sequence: CAISDPSGGQETQYF.

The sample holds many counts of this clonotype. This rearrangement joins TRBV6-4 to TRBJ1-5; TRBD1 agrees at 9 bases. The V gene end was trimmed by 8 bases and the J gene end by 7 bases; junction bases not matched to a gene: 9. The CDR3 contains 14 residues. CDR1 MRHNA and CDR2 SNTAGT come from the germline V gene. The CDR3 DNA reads TGTGCCAGCCCGTGGGACAGGGATTGGCAGCCCCAGCATTTT. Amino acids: CASPWDRDWQPQHF.

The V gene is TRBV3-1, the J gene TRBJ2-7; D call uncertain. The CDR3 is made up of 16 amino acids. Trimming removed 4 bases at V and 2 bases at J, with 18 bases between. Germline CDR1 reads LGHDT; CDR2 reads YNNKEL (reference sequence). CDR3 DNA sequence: TGTGCCAGCAGCCTAACCTCCGGGTCCAAGGCCTACGAGCAGTACTTC. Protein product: CASSLTSGSKAYEQYF.

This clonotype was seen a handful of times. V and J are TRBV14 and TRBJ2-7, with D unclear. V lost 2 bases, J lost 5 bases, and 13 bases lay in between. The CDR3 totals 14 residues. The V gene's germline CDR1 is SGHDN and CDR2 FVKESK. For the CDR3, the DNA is TGTGCCAGCAGCCAATTTGGCCTAGGGAACGAGCAGTACTTC. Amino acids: CASSQFGLGNEQYF.